The T cell receptor beta chain under discussion was sequenced for a study of naive and memory T cell subsets. Study-wide findings and caveats: Naive repertoires, especially CD8, held a few larger clonotypes, possibly memory cells re-expressing CD45RA. No ground truth validated the naive and memory repertoire findings.

Many counts were recorded for this clonotype. The antigen remains unidentified. An equimolar mix of two oligonucleotides served as the beta constant-region primer for TRBC1 and TRBC2. The ligated cDNA underwent four PCR rounds using SP2 and nested alpha and beta constant-region primers. Each CDR3 protein gets one entry after TCRdb re-called the UMI-ligation and nested PCR reads with MiXCR. The sample carries about 100,000 distinct CDR3 sequences, about 15% recorded once. CMV status came from CD4+ IFNgamma after overnight CMV lysate stimulation. Four subsets defined by CD45RA and CD27 were sorted after CD3, CD4, CD8 and live/dead staining. Sequencing input: naive CD8+ T cells from blood. The sequence derives from a human donor in good health.

In DNA, the CDR3 is TGTGCCAGCAGTGAACAGGGAGGTGAAGCTTTCTTT. It yields the protein CASSEQGGEAFF. V usage is TRBV6-2 or TRBV6-3 and J usage is TRBJ1-1; possible D gene TRBD1, 6 bases. This CDR3 region has 12 residues. V was clipped by 5 bases and J by 7 bases, with 11 bases between them. Germline V gene lookup returns CDR1 MNHEY and CDR2 SVGEGT.